The T cell receptor beta chain described here comes from a study of cytomegalovirus exposure and HLA in healthy donors. Study outcomes and limitations: The authors later found TCR association rates varying by HLA locus, with DRB1 most and HLA-C fewest. Some V segments (TRBV6-2 and TRBV6-3 among them) were excluded as indistinguishable.

This PCR relied on a set of 60 Vbeta primers and 13 Jbeta primers. Produced via immunoSEQ multiplex PCR; TCRdb's table is partial and in-frame only. The table has roughly 100,000 clones, 70% to 80% seen once; the top ten hold 9.6%. Germline CDR1 and CDR2: SQVTM and ANQGSEA. J lost 9 bases, V lost 5 bases, and 11 bases had no gene match. The CDR3 consists of 13 residues. Note on this clone: The antigen is unknown.

The sequenced material came from PBMCs. This clonotype was obtained from a male donor in good health and CMV-seropositive. The chain links TRBV29-1 to TRBJ1-2, with 8 bases identical to TRBD1. CDR3 coding DNA: TGCAGCGTTCACGGGACAGGTCGATCAAGCTACACCTTC. Translating it yields CSVHGTGRSSYTF.